This entry describes one T cell receptor beta chain. The antigen is not known. The germline V and J ends were trimmed by 0 bases and 7 bases, with 19 bases remaining between them. The CDR3 spans 16 residues. In germline, CDR1 is MGHRA, CDR2 YSYEKL. As defined, naive CD8 cells were CD45RO-negative and positively selected for CCR7, with terminally differentiated effector memory CD45RA+ cells excluded. The sample originates from a study of shared clonotypes between healthy human individuals. Study-wide results and caveats: Relative to memory subsets, naive subsets generally showed larger estimated richness. Compared with clonotypes that all four donors shared, non-shared clonotypes had lower generation probabilities.

Measured with immunoSEQ multiplex PCR; TCRdb has only the in-frame clones, and not every one. Here the sample spans around 620,000 clones, 95% being singletons. The sequence came from a woman aged 25-40 years in good health. Sequencing was performed on naive CD8+ T cells sorted from blood. This chain connects TRBV4-1 to TRBJ2-7; perhaps D is TRBD1 or TRBD2 (5 bases each). The CDR3 DNA follows: TGCGCCAGCAGCCAAGAGAGGTTTTCGGGGACCTTGGAGCAGTACTTC. Amino acid sequence: CASSQERFSGTLEQYF.